The T cell receptor (beta chain) under discussion was sequenced for a study of graft-versus-host responses after intestinal transplantation. The overall study: Recipients obtained multivisceral, liver-intestinal, or isolated intestinal transplants. All of the recipients had induction that used anti-thymocyte globulin, then tacrolimus and steroids for roughly three years.

As to this clone: Antigen: not known.

Clones were read by immunoSEQ multiplex PCR, and TCRdb kept only the in-frame ones, dropping some. The table lists about 61,000 clones, almost 95% of them singletons. Germline V gives CDR1 PRHDT, CDR2 FYEKMQ (reference sequence). Trimming removed 2 bases from V and 0 bases from J, with 9 bases in between. There are 15 residues in the CDR3. The sequence was obtained from a human donor who was the organ donor for an intestinal transplant. The V gene is TRBV13, the J gene TRBJ2-3; D call uncertain. The sample was unstimulated CD4+ T cells sorted from spleen or lymph node cells, taken before transplant. CDR3 coding DNA: TGTGCCAGCAGCTTATGGGTAACTAGCACAGATACGCAGTATTTT. Amino acid sequence: CASSLWVTSTDTQYF.